Listed below are T cell receptor beta chains from one sample, sequenced in a study of T cells after somatic rescue of genetic block. Data came from immunoSEQ multiplex PCR; TCRdb stores just in-frame clones and leaves some out. Counted here are more than 13,000 clones, 60% to 75% occurring once; the ten biggest clones make up about 30%. The sample taken for sequencing was peripheral blood mononuclear cells (PBMCs). These receptors were taken from a young man. The CDR3 runs from the conserved cysteine through the conserved F or W. Each record gives: D gene, clone size, J gene, V gene, CDR3 protein, CDR3 DNA. D genes are given only for firm matches. Size tells how often a clone was seen (once, few, many) or the class of an expanded clone, and some rows leave it out.

D: NA
size: NA
J: TRBJ2-3
V: TRBV2
CDR3: CASWGTAHTDTQYF
DNA: TGTGCCAGCTGGGGAACGGCCCACACAGATACGCAGTATTTT

D: NA
size: NA
J: TRBJ2-5
V: TRBV14
CDR3: CASSPGATQYF
DNA: TGTGCCAGCAGCCCCGGGGCGACCCAGTACTTC

D: TRBD1
size: once
J: TRBJ2-2
V: TRBV18
CDR3: CASSPRDSPTGELFF
DNA: TGTGCCAGCTCACCCCGGGACAGCCCCACCGGGGAGCTGTTTTTT

D: NA
size: NA
J: TRBJ2-7
V: TRBV6-5
CDR3: CASSWGTGLEQYF
DNA: TGTGCCAGCAGTTGGGGAACAGGGCTCGAGCAGTACTTC

D: TRBD2
size: NA
J: TRBJ2-3
V: TRBV6-5
CDR3: CASSGTSGADTQYF
DNA: TGTGCCAGCAGTGGGACTAGCGGGGCAGATACGCAGTATTTT

D: NA
size: NA
J: TRBJ2-2
V: TRBV7-3
CDR3: CASSFPSRGFGELFF
DNA: TGTGCCAGCAGCTTCCCCTCGAGAGGGTTCGGGGAGCTGTTTTTT

D: NA
size: NA
J: TRBJ2-2
V: TRBV6-6
CDR3: CASSPRVGGTRELFF
DNA: TGTGCCAGCAGTCCCAGGGTGGGGGGCACCCGGGAGCTGTTTTTT

D: NA
size: NA
J: TRBJ2-5
V: TRBV6-5
CDR3: CASSQGGKETQYF
DNA: TGTGCCAGCAGCCAAGGAGGGAAAGAGACCCAGTACTTC

D: TRBD1
size: NA
J: TRBJ1-2
V: TRBV5-1
CDR3: CASSPGQGAYGYTF
DNA: TGCGCCAGCAGCCCGGGACAGGGGGCATATGGCTACACCTTC

D: NA
size: NA
J: TRBJ2-5
V: TRBV9
CDR3: CASSVVPKGFQETQYF
DNA: TGTGCCAGCAGCGTAGTGCCTAAGGGGTTCCAAGAGACCCAGTACTTC

D: TRBD1
size: once
J: TRBJ2-7
V: TRBV2
CDR3: CASSEALPGQGAYEQYF
DNA: TGTGCCAGCAGTGAAGCGCTTCCGGGACAGGGGGCCTACGAGCAGTACTTC

D: TRBD2
size: NA
J: TRBJ2-1
V: TRBV18
CDR3: CASSDTSSGGIDEQFF
DNA: TGTGCCAGCTCGGACACGAGTAGCGGGGGGATCGATGAGCAGTTCTTC

D: NA
size: NA
J: TRBJ2-6
V: TRBV27
CDR3: CASSVSGANVLTF
DNA: TGTGCCAGCAGTGTCTCTGGGGCCAACGTCCTGACTTTC

D: TRBD1
size: NA
J: TRBJ2-3
V: TRBV5-1
CDR3: CASSTRQGGGTDTQYF
DNA: TGCGCCAGCAGCACCCGACAGGGGGGGGGAACAGATACGCAGTATTTT

D: NA
size: NA
J: TRBJ1-2
V: TRBV5-4
CDR3: CATQLGGARDYGYTF
DNA: TGTGCCACCCAGCTAGGGGGGGCGCGAGACTATGGCTACACCTTC

D: TRBD2
size: NA
J: TRBJ2-3
V: TRBV5-4
CDR3: CASSSGGGSTDTQYF
DNA: TGTGCCAGCAGCTCGGGGGGAGGTAGCACAGATACGCAGTATTTT

D: NA
size: once
J: TRBJ1-2
V: TRBV30
CDR3: CAWSVGVNYGYTF
DNA: TGTGCCTGGAGTGTGGGGGTGAACTATGGCTACACCTTC

D: NA
size: NA
J: TRBJ1-1
V: TRBV19
CDR3: CASSIPGNTEAFF
DNA: TGTGCCAGTAGTATACCCGGGAACACTGAAGCTTTCTTT

D: TRBD2
size: NA
J: TRBJ2-7
V: TRBV5-1
CDR3: CASAGGAGAYEQYF
DNA: TGCGCCAGCGCTGGTGGAGCGGGGGCCTACGAGCAGTACTTC

D: TRBD1
size: once
J: TRBJ2-3
V: TRBV28
CDR3: CASKLLGQGLDTQYF
DNA: TGTGCCAGCAAGCTCTTGGGACAGGGCTTAGATACGCAGTATTTT

D: TRBD1
size: NA
J: TRBJ2-3
V: TRBV5-1
CDR3: CASSSAVGQTTDTQYF
DNA: TGCGCCAGCAGCTCGGCGGTGGGACAGACCACAGATACGCAGTATTTT

D: NA
size: NA
J: TRBJ2-7
V: TRBV7-3
CDR3: CASSLIKGYEQYF
DNA: TGTGCCAGCAGCTTAATCAAAGGCTACGAGCAGTACTTC

D: NA
size: NA
J: TRBJ2-5
V: TRBV5-8
CDR3: CASSLGRARRTQYF
DNA: TGTGCCAGCAGCTTGGGCAGGGCTAGGCGGACCCAGTACTTC

D: NA
size: few
J: TRBJ1-6
V: TRBV5-1
CDR3: CASSWTADYNSPLHF
DNA: TGCGCCAGCAGCTGGACTGCCGACTATAATTCACCCCTCCACTTT

D: NA
size: NA
J: TRBJ1-4
V: TRBV6-6
CDR3: CASSYSYGGRGEKLFF
DNA: TGTGCCAGCAGTTACTCCTACGGGGGCAGGGGTGAAAAACTGTTTTTT

D: NA
size: NA
J: TRBJ2-1
V: TRBV9
CDR3: CASSVEGVAGYNEQFF
DNA: TGTGCCAGCAGCGTAGAGGGGGTAGCGGGCTACAATGAGCAGTTCTTC

D: TRBD1
size: NA
J: TRBJ1-4
V: TRBV6-1
CDR3: CASDRGLREKLFF
DNA: TGTGCCAGCGACAGGGGGCTAAGGGAAAAACTGTTTTTT

D: TRBD1
size: NA
J: TRBJ1-1
V: TRBV28
CDR3: CASSPGQGNTEAFF
DNA: TGTGCCAGCAGTCCGGGACAGGGTAACACTGAAGCTTTCTTT

D: NA
size: NA
J: TRBJ2-7
V: TRBV6-1
CDR3: CASSELAGLEQYF
DNA: TGTGCCAGCAGTGAACTGGCGGGACTCGAGCAGTACTTC

D: TRBD1
size: once
J: TRBJ1-1
V: TRBV5-1
CDR3: CASSWDRGTEAFF
DNA: TGCGCCAGCAGCTGGGACAGGGGTACTGAAGCTTTCTTT

D: NA
size: NA
J: TRBJ2-6
V: TRBV2
CDR3: CASSEGEQWTGANVLTF
DNA: TGTGCCAGCAGTGAAGGGGAACAGTGGACTGGGGCCAACGTCCTGACTTTC

D: NA
size: many
J: TRBJ2-2
V: TRBV7-8
CDR3: CASSLATLGPNTGELFF
DNA: TGTGCCAGCAGCTTAGCCACGTTGGGGCCAAACACCGGGGAGCTGTTTTTT

D: NA
size: NA
J: TRBJ1-5
V: TRBV11-2
CDR3: CASSLGEGQPQHF
DNA: TGTGCCAGCAGCTTAGGCGAGGGTCAGCCCCAGCATTTT

D: NA
size: NA
J: TRBJ1-1
V: TRBV10-3
CDR3: CAISIGMNTEAFF
DNA: TGTGCCATCAGCATCGGGATGAACACTGAAGCTTTCTTT

D: NA
size: NA
J: TRBJ1-3
V: TRBV7-8
CDR3: CASSSEPHFPSGNTIYF
DNA: TGTGCCAGCAGCTCGGAACCACACTTCCCCTCTGGAAACACCATATATTTT

D: NA
size: NA
J: TRBJ2-7
V: TRBV6-5
CDR3: CASSYPHGAGEQYF
DNA: TGTGCCAGCAGTTACCCCCATGGGGCCGGCGAGCAGTACTTC

D: NA
size: NA
J: TRBJ2-2
V: TRBV5-4
CDR3: CASSPTVTNTGELFF
DNA: TGTGCCAGCAGCCCGACAGTTACAAACACCGGGGAGCTGTTTTTT

D: NA
size: once
J: TRBJ1-4
V: TRBV28
CDR3: CASSLGGIGEKLFF
DNA: TGTGCCAGCAGTTTGGGGGGCATAGGTGAAAAACTGTTTTTT

D: NA
size: NA
J: TRBJ1-2
V: TRBV27
CDR3: CASSLSGHHYGYTF
DNA: TGTGCCAGCAGTTTATCGGGTCACCACTATGGCTACACCTTC

D: NA
size: NA
J: TRBJ1-5
V: TRBV18
CDR3: CASSPVGGDSNQPQHF
DNA: TGTGCCAGCTCACCTGTTGGAGGCGATAGCAATCAGCCCCAGCATTTT

D: TRBD1
size: NA
J: TRBJ2-7
V: TRBV5-4
CDR3: CATKTGQGSYEQYF
DNA: TGTGCCACCAAAACCGGACAGGGGTCCTACGAGCAGTACTTC

D: NA
size: NA
J: TRBJ2-3
V: TRBV7-6
CDR3: CASSLGARVRTDTQYF
DNA: TGTGCCAGCAGCTTAGGGGCCCGGGTCCGCACAGATACGCAGTATTTT

D: NA
size: NA
J: TRBJ2-1
V: TRBV11-2
CDR3: CASSLGIAARAYDEQFF
DNA: TGTGCCAGCAGCTTAGGCATAGCGGCCCGGGCCTACGATGAGCAGTTCTTC

D: TRBD1
size: once
J: TRBJ2-1
V: TRBV7-3
CDR3: CASSPDRDNYNEQFF
DNA: TGTGCCAGCAGCCCGGACAGGGATAATTACAATGAGCAGTTCTTC

D: TRBD1
size: NA
J: TRBJ1-4
V: TRBV27
CDR3: CASSLGTGPEKLFF
DNA: TGTGCCAGCAGCCTAGGGACAGGGCCTGAAAAACTGTTTTTT

D: NA
size: NA
J: TRBJ1-2
V: TRBV27
CDR3: CASSLNTGNYGYTF
DNA: TGTGCCAGCAGTTTAAACACAGGGAACTATGGCTACACCTTC

D: TRBD2
size: NA
J: TRBJ2-7
V: TRBV6-8
CDR3: CASSLPGLADYEQYF
DNA: TGTGCCAGCAGTTTGCCGGGACTAGCGGACTACGAGCAGTACTTC

D: TRBD1
size: few
J: TRBJ1-1
V: TRBV29-1
CDR3: CSIRQGSNTEAFF
DNA: TGCAGCATTAGACAGGGGTCGAACACTGAAGCTTTCTTT

D: TRBD1
size: NA
J: TRBJ2-7
V: TRBV5-1
CDR3: CASNLQGSPYEQYF
DNA: TGCGCCAGCAATCTACAGGGGTCCCCCTACGAGCAGTACTTC

D: NA
size: NA
J: TRBJ1-3
V: TRBV5-1
CDR3: CASSLEGGSTGNTIYF
DNA: TGCGCCAGCAGCTTGGAGGGGGGCTCAACCGGAAACACCATATATTTT

D: NA
size: NA
J: TRBJ2-1
V: TRBV20-1
CDR3: CSAIGNEQFF
DNA: TGCAGTGCTATAGGGAATGAGCAGTTCTTC

D: NA
size: NA
J: TRBJ2-1
V: TRBV18
CDR3: CASSPYREEQFF
DNA: TGTGCCAGCTCACCCTACAGGGAGGAGCAGTTCTTC

D: NA
size: NA
J: TRBJ2-5
V: TRBV6-6
CDR3: CASSYAGLRGETQYF
DNA: TGTGCCAGCAGTTACGCGGGACTTCGGGGCGAGACCCAGTACTTC

D: NA
size: few
J: TRBJ1-3
V: TRBV6-6
CDR3: CASSITGIGNTIYF
DNA: TGTGCCAGCAGTATCACAGGGATTGGAAACACCATATATTTT

D: TRBD2
size: NA
J: TRBJ2-7
V: TRBV29-1
CDR3: CSVLAGGRYEQYF
DNA: TGCAGCGTATTAGCGGGAGGGAGGTACGAGCAGTACTTC

D: NA
size: NA
J: TRBJ1-2
V: TRBV30
CDR3: CAWRLWGQGHYGYTF
DNA: TGTGCCTGGAGATTGTGGGGGCAGGGCCACTATGGCTACACCTTC

D: NA
size: NA
J: TRBJ1-3
V: TRBV5-1
CDR3: CASKEAGNTIYF
DNA: TGCGCCAGCAAGGAGGCTGGAAACACCATATATTTT

D: TRBD2
size: NA
J: TRBJ2-7
V: TRBV7-9
CDR3: CASSRGTSGRYEQYF
DNA: TGTGCCAGCAGCCGCGGGACTAGCGGGAGGTACGAGCAGTACTTC

D: NA
size: NA
J: TRBJ1-1
V: TRBV4-1
CDR3: CASSQSRQQAIYMNTEAFF
DNA: TGCGCCAGCAGCCAATCCCGACAACAGGCCATATATATGAACACTGAAGCTTTCTTT